One and the same sample provided the 20 T cell receptor beta chains below, sequenced in a study of shared clonotypes between healthy human individuals. Profiling relied on immunoSEQ multiplex PCR, and the TCRdb table lists in-frame clones only, not all of them. The profile shows some 700,000 clones, less than 95% of them singletons. Specimen: memory CD8+ T cells from PBMCs. Subset in this sample: CD45RO+ cells pooled with CCR7-negative TemRA cells. The receptors come from a man in his late teens or twenties in good health. Some clones in this sample may be carry-over from other donors' samples.

In this sample, this clone turned up a few times. The chain links TRBV30 to TRBJ2-1; a weak D match, TRBD2 (5 bases). The CDR3 is made up of 18 amino acids. Trimming took 1 base from V and 7 from J, leaving 26 bases between them. The germline CDR1 and CDR2 sequences are GTSNPN and SVGIG (reference sequence). CDR3 bases: TGTGCCTGGAGTGGGGCCCGAGGCCCCGGGGTTTTCCTAAATGAGCAGTTCTTC. Encoded protein: CAWSGARGPGVFLNEQFF. Full variable domain (rest looked up from reference TRBV30 and TRBJ2-1): SQTIHQWPATLVQPVGSPLSLECTVEGTSNPNLYWYRQAAGRGLQLLFYSVGIGQISSEVPQNLSASRPQDRQFILSSKKLLLSDSGFYLCAWSGARGPGVFLNEQFFGPGTRLTVL.

This chain links TRBV4-1 with TRBJ1-2; the D gene is possibly TRBD1 (6 bases). Trimming took off 0 bases at V and 5 bases at J, with 16 bases between the two ends. The germline V gene has CDR1 MGHRA and CDR2 YSYEKL. The CDR3 length is 16 residues. CDR3 bases: TGCGCCAGCAGCCAAGATTACATCCAAGGGGGATATGGCTACACCTTC. It codes for CASSQDYIQGGYGYTF.

The CDR3 protein is CASISGPNPTTNEKLFF. The CDR3 bases are TGTGCCAGCATCTCGGGACCCAACCCAACAACTAATGAAAAACTGTTTTTT. The J gene is TRBJ1-4, the V gene TRBV28; weak D call: TRBD1 (5 bases). CDR3 length: 17 residues. Trimming removed 7 bases at V and 0 bases at J, with 18 bases between. Germline CDR1 is MDHEN and CDR2 is SYDVKM.

This rearrangement joins TRBV5-6 to TRBJ2-1; no definite D call. This CDR3 comprises 12 residues. V was trimmed by 1 base and J by 8 bases, leaving 7 bases between them. Germline CDR1 reads SGHDT; CDR2 reads YYEEEE. The CDR3 loop is CASSLRLDEQFF. The CDR3 region has the DNA TGTGCCAGCAGCTTGAGGCTCGATGAGCAGTTCTTC.

This rearrangement joins TRBV6-1 to TRBJ1-4; D is undetermined. The germline V and J ends were trimmed by 3 bases and 4 bases, with 6 bases remaining between them. This CDR3 is built from 13 residues. CDR1 is MNHNS and CDR2 is SASEGT in the germline V gene. CDR3 region: CASSDFFNEKLFF. CDR3 nucleotide sequence: TGTGCCAGCAGTGACTTTTTTAATGAAAAACTGTTTTTT.

The V call is TRBV13, the J call TRBJ2-1; 7 bases are shared with TRBD2. The germline gives CDR1 PRHDT, CDR2 FYEKMQ (reference sequence). The CDR3 has 16 residues. V lost 4 bases to trimming and J lost 2 bases; unmatched junction nucleotides: 8. The CDR3 nucleotides read TGTGCCAGCAGCTCCCGGACTAGGGTCCCCTACAATGAGCAGTTCTTC. This gives the protein CASSSRTRVPYNEQFF.

The rearrangement uses TRBV27 and TRBJ1-2; D perhaps matches TRBD1 (5 bases). Trimming removed 2 bases at V and 8 bases at J, with 15 bases between. Germline V gene sequence: CDR1 MNHEY, CDR2 SMNVEV (reference sequence). CDR3 length: 14 amino acids. CDR3 sequence (DNA): TGTGCCAGCAGTTTACTACCCTTGGGGGGGGGCTACACCTTC. It translates to CASSLLPLGGGYTF.

The chain combines TRBV13 with TRBJ2-1, with D unresolved. Germline V gene data show CDR1 as PRHDT and CDR2 as FYEKMQ (reference sequence). The V and J ends lost 4 bases and 0 bases respectively, with 10 bases between them. The CDR3 totals 15 residues. CDR3 protein: CASSSSDYSYNEQFF. The CDR3 region has the DNA TGTGCCAGCAGCTCCAGCGATTACTCCTACAATGAGCAGTTCTTC.

The V call is TRBV28, the J call TRBJ2-5; D gene uncertain. V gave up 6 bases and J gave up 11 bases, with 19 bases separating them. In germline, CDR1 is MDHEN, CDR2 SYDVKM. The CDR3 covers 13 residues. CDR3 DNA sequence: TGTGCCAGCAGCGGCAGAAACAGTGGAGAGCAGTACTTC. Translation gives CASSGRNSGEQYF.

The chain recombines TRBV9 with TRBJ2-7, with 9 bases aligning to TRBD2. After removal of 3 bases from V and 4 bases from J, the junction contained 8 bases not matched to a gene. Germline-derived CDR1 and CDR2 are SGDLS and YYNGEE. The CDR3 length is 15 residues. CDR3 bases: TGTGCCAGCAGCGAGGGGGCTAGCGGGGTTTACGAGCAGTACTTC. Its protein product is CASSEGASGVYEQYF. Combining the CDR3 with reference TRBV9 and TRBJ2-7 gives the whole variable domain DSGVTQTPKHLITATGQRVTLRCSPRSGDLSVYWYQQSLDQGLQFLIQYYNGEERAKGNILERFSAQQFPDLHSELNLSSLELGDSALYFCASSEGASGVYEQYFGPGTRLTVT.

CDR3 sequence: CASSQGTGGINEQYF. In DNA, the CDR3 is TGCGCCAGCAGCCAGGGGACAGGGGGCATTAACGAGCAGTACTTC. The chain carries TRBV4-3 and TRBJ2-7, with TRBD1 matching over 12 bases. The V and J ends lost 3 bases and 5 bases, in that order; junction bases with no gene match: 5. Germline V gives CDR1 LGHNA, CDR2 YSLEER. CDR3 length: 15 amino acids.

Here the CDR3 DNA reads TGTGCCAGCAGCGTACGATATAGCGGGAACACCGGGGAGCTGTTTTTT. This codes for CASSVRYSGNTGELFF. The chain links TRBV9 to TRBJ2-2; TRBD2 is a possible D gene (6 bases). CDR1 and CDR2 (germline): SGDLS, YYNGEE. V dropped 1 base and J dropped 1 base, with 11 bases sitting between them. This CDR3 comprises 16 residues.

The chain carries TRBV30 and TRBJ2-3; TRBD1 is a possible D gene (5 bases). CDR1 GTSNPN and CDR2 SVGIG come from the germline V gene (reference sequence). There are 13 residues in the CDR3. Trimming shortened V by 4 bases and J by 0 bases, and 8 bases separated the two germline ends. The DNA for the CDR3 is TGTGCCTGGACAGGGATGAGCACAGATACGCAGTATTTT. Protein sequence: CAWTGMSTDTQYF.

This chain uses TRBV7-9 with TRBJ2-1; D gene uncertain. Germline V gives CDR1 SEHNR, CDR2 FQNEAQ (reference sequence). The CDR3 loop spans 17 amino acids. V gave up 3 bases and J gave up 0 bases, with 15 bases separating them. CDR3 region: CASSLGTLEYSYNEQFF. Written as DNA, the CDR3 is TGTGCCAGCAGCTTGGGCACACTGGAGTACTCCTACAATGAGCAGTTCTTC.

This clone came up a few times. The identical CDR3 is also encoded by other nucleotide sequences in the sample. The rearrangement uses TRBV5-1 and TRBJ2-1; no clear D gene. The V end was cut by 0 bases, the J end by 5 bases, with 3 bases between. The germline CDR1 and CDR2 sequences are SGHRS and YFSETQ. This CDR3 is built from 12 residues. For the CDR3, the DNA is TGCGCCAGCAGCTTGGGCCACAATGAGCAGTTCTTC. Translating gives CASSLGHNEQFF. Looking up the rest from reference TRBV5-1 and TRBJ2-1 gives the full variable domain: KAGVTQTPRYLIKTRGQQVTLSCSPISGHRSVSWYQQTPGQGLQFLFEYFSETQRNKGNFPGRFSGRQFSNSRSEMNVSTLELGDSALYLCASSLGHNEQFFGPGTRLTVL.

This chain connects TRBV27 to TRBJ2-7; D perhaps matches TRBD1 (6 bases). The germline CDR1 and CDR2 sequences are MNHEY and SMNVEV (reference sequence). The germline V and J ends were trimmed by 8 bases and 4 bases, with 18 bases remaining between them. This CDR3 is built from 14 residues. For the CDR3, the DNA is TGTGCCAGCGGGCTGGGGCAGGGGATATACGAGCAGTACTTC. It codes for CASGLGQGIYEQYF.

DNA for the CDR3: TGTGCCAGCAGCTTAGGGGGCTTAGATCCCTACTTCAATACCTCCAATGAGCAGTTCTTC. It specifies CASSLGGLDPYFNTSNEQFF. J is TRBJ2-1 and V is TRBV13; D not resolved. Germline loops: CDR1 PRHDT, CDR2 FYEKMQ (reference sequence). The ends were cut back, 0 bases at V and 6 bases at J, with 27 bases in the middle. This CDR3 is 20 amino acids long.

The chain is built from TRBV4-3 and TRBJ2-1; a weak D match, TRBD2 (6 bases). Germline lookup yields CDR1 LGHNA and CDR2 YSLEER. This CDR3 is built from 16 residues. The germline V and J ends were trimmed by 3 bases and 5 bases, with 17 bases remaining between them. DNA for the CDR3: TGCGCCAGCAGCCAGGGGACTGCCCCGAGGGACAATGAGCAGTTCTTC. Protein sequence: CASSQGTAPRDNEQFF.

This chain connects TRBV19 to TRBJ2-7; D may be TRBD2 (6 bases). The V gene lost 7 bases and the J gene lost 5 bases, with 15 bases spanning the gap. The CDR3 extends over 13 amino acids. CDR1 is LNHDA and CDR2 is SQIVND in the germline V gene (reference sequence). CDR3 in DNA: TGTGCCAGTAACTCCCATCGGGGGAACGAGCAGTACTTC. It specifies CASNSHRGNEQYF.

With regard to this clone: At the DNA level, this CDR3 is encoded by other sequences in the same sample as well. The chain uses TRBV27 and TRBJ1-1; no definite D call. V lost 0 bases to trimming and J lost 0 bases, with 8 bases between them. The CDR3 contains 15 residues. CDR1 and CDR2 (germline): MNHEY, SMNVEV (reference sequence). The CDR3 spells CASSLSGPMNTEAFF. CDR3 DNA sequence: TGTGCCAGCAGTTTATCAGGCCCTATGAACACTGAAGCTTTCTTT.